This T cell receptor (beta chain) was recorded in a study of vaccination and CD4 T cells after COVID-19 (dated by TCRdb to about 2022). Regarding the research as a whole: SARS-CoV-2 positivity had been established in the convalescent patients by nasal swab PCR, and mild disease was recorded in about 9 of these patients and severe disease in one. Six males and four females were included in the convalescent cohort, with two Hispanic individuals, seven Caucasians, two Asians and one multiracial person represented. Participants received two doses of either the Pfizer-BioNTech BNT162b2 vaccine (n=8) or the Moderna mRNA-1273 vaccine (n=2). Post-COVID blood samples were collected from convalescent patients a median of around 100 days after diagnosis, with a range of about 30 to 161 days. Post-vaccine blood samples were taken a median of about 77 days after the second vaccine dose, with a range of 14 to 241 days. Culture stimuli were overlapping spike peptide pools from SARS-CoV-2 and from the common cold coronaviruses HCoV-NL63, HCoV-OC43 and HCoV-229E. In control cultures, a CEFX viral epitope pool was used as positive control, an HIV-1 Nef peptide pool was used as negative control, or no peptide was added. In 10 COVID-19 convalescent patients and a few infection-naive healthy vaccine recipients, researchers compared the spike-specific CD4+ TCR repertoire from before mRNA vaccination with the repertoire from after. What the research found in general, with its limitations: The number of convalescent patients in the study was relatively small, and the study did not examine early timepoints following natural infection. Of the vaccine-specific clones found in convalescent patients, nearly all (304 of 307) were mono-reactive for SARS-CoV-2 spike instead of being cross-reactive with common cold coronaviruses. In convalescent patients, a median 86.3% of post-vaccine SARS-CoV-2-reactive clones were detected only after vaccination, and vaccine-specific priming was suggested by this finding. The median number of SARS-CoV-2-reactive clonotypes rose from about 19 after infection to roughly 38 after vaccination, but the change was not significant.

The sample's treatment or condition label, decoded: roughly nine-day PBMC culture with coronavirus spike peptide pools or control peptides (ViraFEST assay). To expand antigen-specific T cells with peptide pools and then pick out the expanded clonotypes through TCR sequencing, the study relied on the ViraFEST assay. The positive SARS-CoV-2 PCR tests of the convalescent patients were dated from March to December 2020, before the Alpha, Beta and Delta variants emerged in the United States. PBMCs were cultured at around 2 million per well in IMDM supplemented with approximately 5.4% human AB serum and around 10 IU/ml IL-2, with approximately 9.2 ug/ml peptide pools added. On days 3 and 7, half of the culture medium was replaced with fresh IL-2-containing medium. After around 11 days of culture, CD4+ T cells were isolated by negative selection using the EasySep CD4+ T cell isolation kit. PBMCs were separated from whole blood using Ficoll-Paque Plus gradient centrifugation and then either used fresh or cryopreserved at -140C. In general, triplicate wells were set up for every culture condition.

With respect to this clonotype: The antigen it binds to is not known. There are no base qualities to consult, and no much larger clone falls within one base.

The germline ends are 8 bases apart after V is trimmed by 6 bases and J by 0 bases. Via the germline V gene, CDR1 is SGHTA and CDR2 FQGNSA. Reading from cysteine to phenylalanine, the CDR3 counts 14 amino acids. This entry keeps only the CDR3 DNA: 42 bases, framed from base 1. The protocol used for the library was PCR. At the Johns Hopkins FTIC core, DNA from the cultured CD4+ T cells underwent TCR sequencing with the Oncomine TCR Beta short-read assay. The QIAamp micro DNA kit was used to extract genomic DNA from the cultured CD4+ T cells. Oncomine TCR Beta libraries from cultured CD4+ T cells were pooled with unique dual indexes and sequenced on an Illumina iSeq 100. In the authors' own workflow: Non-productive sequences were filtered out, and CDR3s that did not start with C, did not end with F or W, or were shorter than 7 amino acids were discarded. The MANAFEST web application was used to identify antigen-specific clonotypes by comparing peptide-stimulated wells against reference wells and other culture wells. For a clone to be called positive, the clone needed an FDR below 0.05, an odds ratio above 5, and a productive frequency above 0.1% in at least two of three replicate wells. Cross-reactive clonotypes were defined as significantly expanded in both SARS-CoV-2 spike wells and at least one common cold coronavirus spike condition. CDR3 homology was assessed with Levenshtein distances (stringdist) and unrooted phylogenetic trees (ape) in R version 3.6.1. TCRdb reanalyzed the raw reads on its own, using fastp at Q25 for trimming and MiXCR for clone calling, and kept in-frame beta chains. Every CDR3 protein is listed once, alongside the most common genes and DNA of its rows. Here the V and J calls rest on TCRdb's processing, not on the authors' analysis. The sample has approximately 12,000 distinct CDR3 sequences on record, roughly 55% of them singletons. The ten most abundant clones make up 22% of the sample.

The receptor comes from a human donor who had recovered from COVID-19. Sequenced material: CD4+ T cells from blood, cultured in vitro. The V gene is TRBV7-2 and the J gene is TRBJ2-2, with the D gene not clear enough to name. The CDR3 has the sequence CASRETPNTGELFF. The DNA is TGTGCCAGCAGGGAGACACCGAACACCGGGGAGCTGTTTTTT.